Listed below are T cell receptor beta chains from one sample, sequenced in a study of blood T cell repertoires in COVID-19. The method was immunoSEQ multiplex PCR; TCRdb's version includes in-frame clones alone and lacks a portion of them. The data contain 130,000 to 150,000 clones, about nine tenths of them seen just once; the ten biggest clones take up over 9.5%. Sequences were obtained from peripheral blood. Receptors originate from a man over 45 with active or convalescent COVID-19. The CDR3 runs from the conserved cysteine through the conserved F or W. Fields, in order: V gene, CDR3 protein.

v_call: TRBV15
cdr3_aa: CATSRTGGWNEKLFF

v_call: TRBV28
cdr3_aa: CASSPGGQAYGYTF

v_call: TRBV5-1
cdr3_aa: CASSFGSYNSPLHF

v_call: TRBV25-1
cdr3_aa: CASSEYQAGRSYEQYF

v_call: TRBV6-5
cdr3_aa: CASSSLAGGLYNEQFF

v_call: TRBV6-6
cdr3_aa: CASSYLAQGVSHEQYF

v_call: TRBV28
cdr3_aa: CASSSGLAGIYEQYF

v_call: TRBV29-1
cdr3_aa: CSVAITGSLPEAFF

v_call: TRBV30
cdr3_aa: CAWSVQGAKRETQYF

v_call: TRBV9
cdr3_aa: CASSVIREGTEAFF

v_call: TRBV5-6
cdr3_aa: CASSWESGRRISNEQFF

v_call: TRBV11-3
cdr3_aa: CASSLAGTGGTHRQFF

v_call: TRBV6-5
cdr3_aa: CASSRDRGGYTF

v_call: TRBV2
cdr3_aa: CASSRDRGDEKLFF

v_call: TRBV4-3
cdr3_aa: CASSQVAGARYEQYF

v_call: TRBV6-5
cdr3_aa: CASSSGQGEGEQYF

v_call: TRBV5-6
cdr3_aa: CASSWETGGAETQYF

v_call: TRBV10-3
cdr3_aa: CAIRDDRAAGYTF

v_call: TRBV6-5
cdr3_aa: CASSSRGGVEKLFF

v_call: TRBV2
cdr3_aa: CASSGLGTGPGYEQYF

v_call: TRBV27
cdr3_aa: CASSLRGTFYEQYF

v_call: TRBV2
cdr3_aa: CASSVQGIRQETQYF

v_call: TRBV28
cdr3_aa: CASSQTYEQYF

v_call: TRBV28
cdr3_aa: CASSGRGYGYTF

v_call: TRBV18
cdr3_aa: CASSLAGVYNEQFF

v_call: TRBV10-2
cdr3_aa: CASSYTDTQYF

v_call: TRBV28
cdr3_aa: CASSATGGWYGYTF

v_call: TRBV28
cdr3_aa: CASNTRTGGNYGYTF

v_call: TRBV19
cdr3_aa: CASSPMDYANEQFF

v_call: TRBV6-2/TRBV6-3
cdr3_aa: CASSYKLGRENTGELFF

v_call: TRBV10-2
cdr3_aa: CASSELGTGGRETQYF

v_call: TRBV6-5
cdr3_aa: CASRDRTRQEQFF

v_call: TRBV10-1
cdr3_aa: CASAGTSGRAYPLEQYF